The 6 T cell receptor beta chains listed next were all sequenced from one sample in a study of shared clonotypes between healthy human individuals (dated by TCRdb to between 2020 and 2021). To prepare the library, the immunoSEQ multiplex PCR assay was applied. The clones in this table, taken by TCRdb from immuneACCESS, are in-frame only. Not every clone is retained; where verified, under half of the shortfall comes from an unresolved V gene, and the cause of the rest is unknown. For this sample the table gives under 2.5 million clones, of which roughly 90% were detected only once. The top ten hold 0.3% to 0.45% of the sample. Input material: naive CD4+ T cells from PBMCs. The intended sense of this specimen's cell subset or site label: CD45RA+ positively selected. The receptors were gathered from a man aged 18 to 30 in good health. Some clones in this sample may be carry-over from other donors' samples.

The chain has TRBV7-9 and TRBJ2-7, with D possibly being TRBD1 (6 bases). The CDR3 is made up of 13 amino acids. V dropped 6 bases and J dropped 2 bases, with 11 bases sitting between them. Germline V CDR1 and CDR2: SEHNR, FQNEAQ (reference sequence). As DNA, the CDR3 is TGTGCCAGCAGAGAGCAGGGGACCTACGAGCAGTACTTC. Protein: CASREQGTYEQYF.

DNA of the CDR3: TGTGCCAGTAGTTCAAGTGGAGGCACAGATACGCAGTATTTT. Translating gives CASSSSGGTDTQYF. The chain carries TRBV19 and TRBJ2-3; no clear D gene. The CDR3 is 14 amino acids. V was cut by 5 bases and J by 1 base, with 10 bases left in between. In germline, CDR1 is LNHDA, CDR2 SQIVND (reference sequence).

This sequence joins TRBV4-1 and TRBJ1-4; D may be TRBD1 (6 bases). V lost 1 base, J lost 7 bases, and 16 bases lay in between. This CDR3 comprises 16 residues. Germline CDR1 and CDR2: MGHRA and YSYEKL. The CDR3 DNA sequence: TGCGCCAGCAGCCAAGGTGCGGGACACGGAGCTGAAAAACTGTTTTTT. Protein sequence: CASSQGAGHGAEKLFF.

This chain connects TRBV2 to TRBJ2-1; no definite D call. CDR3 length equals 13 residues. Trimming took 4 bases from V and 6 from J, leaving 10 bases between them. Looked up from germline, CDR1 is SNHLY and CDR2 is FYNNEI. The CDR3 bases are TGTGCCAGCAGTGTAGTAGAAGCCAATGAGCAGTTCTTC. Translated, it gives CASSVVEANEQFF.

The CDR3 sequence is CASSLGGFWPDTEAFF. The CDR3 DNA reads TGTGCCAGCAGCCTTGGGGGCTTTTGGCCGGACACTGAAGCTTTCTTT. This chain uses TRBV11-2 with TRBJ1-1; possibly TRBD1 for D (6 bases). The germline V gene has CDR1 SGHAT and CDR2 FQNNGV. V shed 5 bases and J shed 3 bases, with 19 bases lying between them. The CDR3 totals 16 residues.

The table lists this clone with a count of one. The chain employs TRBV7-9 and TRBJ1-5, with TRBD1 identical over 8 bases. Germline lookup yields CDR1 SEHNR and CDR2 FQNEAQ (reference sequence). With V trimmed by 5 bases and J by 7 bases, 13 bases remained unmatched. This CDR3 is 16 amino acids long. This chain's CDR3 is CASSSDRGMLGQPQHF. For the CDR3, the DNA is TGTGCCAGCAGCAGCGACAGGGGCATGCTCGGCCAGCCCCAGCATTTT.